Listed here are 32 T cell receptor beta chains from one sample, sequenced in a study of cytomegalovirus exposure and HLA in healthy donors. With 60 Vbeta and 13 Jbeta primers, the PCR was carried out. Using immunoSEQ multiplex PCR, the repertoire was profiled, and TCRdb retains in-frame clones only, with some absent. The sample records around 150,000 clones, approximately 85% being singletons. Sequencing input: PBMCs. These receptors were obtained from a man between 18 and 29 years old in good health and CMV-seropositive.

V usage is TRBV5-1 and J usage is TRBJ2-7; no reliable D call. The CDR3 extends over 10 amino acids. The V gene's germline CDR1 is SGHRS and CDR2 YFSETQ. Trimming shortened V by 6 bases and J by 3 bases, and 4 bases separated the two germline ends. CDR3 region: CASKLYEQYF. In DNA, the CDR3 is TGCGCCAGCAAGCTCTACGAGCAGTACTTC. The full variable domain, completed using reference TRBV5-1 and TRBJ2-7, is KAGVTQTPRYLIKTRGQQVTLSCSPISGHRSVSWYQQTPGQGLQFLFEYFSETQRNKGNFPGRFSGRQFSNSRSEMNVSTLELGDSALYLCASKLYEQYFGPGTRLTVT.

The CDR3 DNA reads TGTGCTAGTTGCGGGACAGCCGGGGAGCTGTTTTTT. Amino acid sequence: CASCGTAGELFF. The chain joins TRBV12-5 to TRBJ2-2; maybe TRBD1 (7 bases). CDR1 LGHNT and CDR2 FRNRAP come from the germline V gene. The CDR3 totals 12 residues. Deletions cut 8 bases from V and 6 bases from J, with 10 bases between.

The V and J genes are TRBV5-1 and TRBJ2-6; TRBD2 might be the D (5 bases). Trimming cost V 7 bases and J 0 bases, with 14 bases left between them. Per the germline V gene, CDR1 is SGHRS and CDR2 is YFSETQ. This CDR3 contains 16 residues. Here the CDR3 reads CASHEVSGSGANVLTF. For the CDR3, the DNA is TGCGCCAGCCATGAAGTAAGCGGCTCTGGGGCCAACGTCCTGACTTTC.

V usage is TRBV20-1 and J usage is TRBJ2-5; D gene uncertain. The V end was cut by 8 bases, the J end by 5 bases, with 9 bases between. Germline V gene lookup returns CDR1 DFQATT and CDR2 SNEGSKA (reference sequence). The CDR3 is 10 amino acids. CDR3 sequence reads: CSFKRETQYF. CDR3 in DNA: TGCAGTTTCAAGAGGGAGACCCAGTACTTC.

The CDR3 bases are TGCGCCAGCAGTGATGGGGGGGGCAAGAACGAGCAGTACTTC. It is translated as CASSDGGGKNEQYF. This chain uses TRBV10-1 with TRBJ2-7, with D possibly TRBD2 on 7 matching bases. Germline V gene data show CDR1 as WNHNN and CDR2 as SYGVQD (reference sequence). The CDR3 has 14 residues. V shed 3 bases and J shed 5 bases, with 14 bases lying between them.

The chain recombines TRBV2 with TRBJ2-1, with 12 bases lining up with TRBD2. CDR1 SNHLY and CDR2 FYNNEI come from the germline V gene. The V and J ends lost 7 bases and 7 bases, in that order; junction bases with no gene match: 8. CDR3 size: 15 residues. CDR3 DNA: TGTGCCAGCACTCTAGCGGGGGGGCGGGGTAATGAGCAGTTCTTC. Residues: CASTLAGGRGNEQFF.

This rearrangement joins TRBV29-1 to TRBJ2-5; D might be TRBD1 (6 bases). The J call may be wrong; the DNA end is better matched by TRBJ2-7. Germline V gene lookup returns CDR1 SQVTM and CDR2 ANQGSEA. This CDR3 comprises 16 residues. CDR3 DNA: TGCAGCGTTTTAATCCGAGGACAGCTTTACTCCTACGAGCAGTACTTC. Protein sequence: CSVLIRGQLYSYEQYF.

This chain connects TRBV7-9 to TRBJ2-5, with a possible D match to TRBD1 (6 bases). The CDR3 has 13 amino acids. V was shortened by 2 bases and J by 5 bases, with 9 bases between the two germline ends. The V gene's germline CDR1 is SEHNR and CDR2 FQNEAQ (reference sequence). The CDR3: CASSLTGTETQYF. The CDR3 DNA sequence: TGTGCCAGCAGCTTAACAGGGACCGAGACCCAGTACTTC.

The DNA for the CDR3 is TGCAGCGTTGAAATCAGGATGGGCGCTAACTATGGCTACACCTTC. It translates to CSVEIRMGANYGYTF. The chain combines TRBV29-1 with TRBJ1-2; D is unresolved. With 2 bases removed from V and 0 bases from J, the gap between germline ends came to 13 bases. The CDR3 sequence is 15 residues long. The V gene's germline CDR1 is SQVTM and CDR2 ANQGSEA.

J is TRBJ2-5 and V is TRBV6-5, with D possibly being TRBD1 (6 bases). The end of the DNA is better explained by TRBJ2-7, so the J call may be wrong. Germline V lookup: CDR1 MNHEY, CDR2 SVGAGI. This CDR3 has 14 amino acids. The CDR3 spells CASSLTGLLYEQYF. CDR3 nucleotide sequence: TGTGCCAGCAGCCTAACAGGGCTTCTTTACGAGCAGTACTTC.

J is TRBJ1-2 and V is TRBV7-9; 8 bases are shared with TRBD1. After removal of 5 bases from V and 4 bases from J, the junction contained 6 bases not matched to a gene. CDR1 SEHNR and CDR2 FQNEAQ come from the germline V gene (reference sequence). The CDR3 is 14 residues long. CDR3 nucleotides: TGTGCCAGCAGCCCGACAGGGGAGCGCTATGGCTACACCTTC. Translated: CASSPTGERYGYTF.

This chain joins TRBV9 and TRBJ2-2, with D possibly matching TRBD2 (5 bases). Looked up from germline, CDR1 is SGDLS and CDR2 is YYNGEE. Trimming pared 0 bases from V and 1 base from J, leaving 7 bases between. The CDR3 contains 15 residues. The CDR3, as DNA: TGTGCCAGCAGCGTAGCGGGGATGAACACCGGGGAGCTGTTTTTT. Protein sequence: CASSVAGMNTGELFF.

This chain links TRBV29-1 with TRBJ2-1; weak D call: TRBD2 (5 bases). The length of the CDR3 is 12 residues. Germline loops: CDR1 SQVTM, CDR2 ANQGSEA. V was cut by 7 bases and J by 14 bases, with 21 bases left in between. The chain's CDR3 is CSADAGPEEEFF. The CDR3 DNA is TGCAGCGCTGACGCCGGGCCCGAGGAGGAGTTCTTC.

Remarks on this clone: One end of the junction is discordant with germline, which a read error may explain. The chain uses TRBV7-9 and TRBJ1-6, with D perhaps TRBD1 (5 bases). This CDR3 is 14 amino acids long. Germline V gives CDR1 SEHNR, CDR2 FQNEAQ (reference sequence). Here the CDR3 DNA reads TGTTCCAGCAGCTTACGGGGGGGGAATTCACCCCTCCACTTT. Translating gives CSSSLRGGNSPLHF.

This chain connects TRBV27 to TRBJ2-5; the D gene is possibly TRBD1 (6 bases). The germline V gene has CDR1 MNHEY and CDR2 SMNVEV (reference sequence). Trimming shortened V by 6 bases and J by 1 base, and 9 bases separated the two germline ends. The CDR3 is 13 residues long. The CDR3 here is CASRGTLQETQYF. Written as DNA, the CDR3 is TGTGCCAGCAGGGGGACACTCCAAGAGACCCAGTACTTC.

V and J are TRBV18 and TRBJ1-4; 9 nucleotides match TRBD1. The junction had 4 bases not matched to a gene; V was cut back by 3 bases and J by 5 bases. Per the germline V gene, CDR1 is KGHSH and CDR2 is LQKENI. The CDR3 covers 15 residues. CDR3 DNA sequence: TGTGCCAGCTCACCCCGGACAGGGGCAAATGAAAAACTGTTTTTT. Encoded protein: CASSPRTGANEKLFF.

Here the CDR3 reads CASSSGQGGRNEQFF. The CDR3 DNA sequence: TGCGCCAGCAGCTCGGGACAGGGCGGTCGGAATGAGCAGTTCTTC. V usage is TRBV5-1 and J usage is TRBJ2-1; the match to TRBD1 covers 9 bases. V trimming: 3 bases; J trimming: 7 bases; junction bases outside the gene matches: 8. The germline V gene has CDR1 SGHRS and CDR2 YFSETQ. This CDR3 comprises 15 residues.

J is TRBJ1-6 and V is TRBV30; the match to TRBD1 covers 10 bases. This CDR3 spans 15 amino acids. Germline CDR1 GTSNPN, CDR2 SVGIG (reference sequence). The trim removed 4 bases at V and 9 bases at J, leaving 9 bases unmatched. This CDR3 is CAWTADRGPSSPLHF. The CDR3, as DNA: TGTGCCTGGACCGCCGACAGGGGGCCTAGTTCACCCCTCCACTTT.

The genes are TRBV7-9 and TRBJ2-1; no reliable D call. Per the germline V gene, CDR1 is SEHNR and CDR2 is FQNEAQ (reference sequence). The CDR3 consists of 14 residues. V lost 6 bases and J lost 5, with 14 bases in between. DNA of the CDR3: TGTGCCAGCAGGCCGCCTGGTGGAGACAATGAGCAGTTCTTC. Amino acid sequence: CASRPPGGDNEQFF.

This chain joins TRBV10-2 and TRBJ2-7; 9 bases line up with TRBD1. CDR1 is WSHSY and CDR2 is SAAADI in the germline V gene. V was clipped by 3 bases and J by 1 base; unmatched bases: 7. This CDR3 region has 16 residues. In DNA, the CDR3 is TGCGCCAGCAGTGACTGGGGACAGGGAACTTCCTACGAGCAGTACTTC. This gives the protein CASSDWGQGTSYEQYF.

This CDR3 reads CASSLTGLGNQPQHF. In DNA form, the CDR3 reads TGTGCCAGCTCACTTACGGGGTTGGGCAATCAGCCCCAGCATTTT. The chain uses TRBV18 and TRBJ1-5, with D uncertain. Trimming shortened V by 4 bases and J by 2 bases, and 12 bases separated the two germline ends. Germline lookup yields CDR1 KGHSH and CDR2 LQKENI. The CDR3 runs 15 residues.

This sequence joins TRBV14 and TRBJ2-5; 9 bases agree with TRBD2. The J call is uncertain, as TRBJ2-7 better fits the DNA end. Per the germline V gene, CDR1 is SGHDN and CDR2 is FVKESK. The CDR3 sequence is 16 residues long. The DNA for the CDR3 is TGTGCCAGCAGCACAATTCCTAGCGGGGACGACCACGAGCAGTACTTC. This gives the protein CASSTIPSGDDHEQYF.

This clone was counted a single time. This rearrangement joins TRBV9 to TRBJ2-5; 8 bases align to TRBD2. Germline assignment: CDR1 SGDLS and CDR2 YYNGEE. The CDR3 length is 16 residues. Germline trimming cut 0 bases from V and 7 bases from J; bases unmatched to any gene: 11. The CDR3 region has the DNA TGTGCCAGCAGCGTAGCTACGAGGGGACTAGATACGACCCAGTACTTC. Protein sequence: CASSVATRGLDTTQYF.

The chain carries TRBV27 and TRBJ1-1; D remains unclear. This CDR3 has 13 residues. The V end was cut by 3 bases, the J end by 0 bases, with 5 bases between. Germline CDR1 MNHEY, CDR2 SMNVEV (reference sequence). The CDR3 reads CASSFEVNTEAFF. The CDR3 nucleotides read TGTGCCAGCAGTTTTGAGGTGAACACTGAAGCTTTCTTT.

This clone was recorded once. This chain links TRBV2 with TRBJ2-7; D possibly corresponds to TRBD1 (5 bases). CDR3 length equals 13 residues. The V end lost 8 bases, the J end lost 7 bases, and 18 bases lay between the germline ends. CDR1 and CDR2 from the germline V gene are SNHLY and FYNNEI. The CDR3 spells CASSNRARGEQYF. The CDR3 DNA is TGTGCCAGCTCAAATAGGGCAAGGGGTGAGCAGTACTTC.

The J gene is TRBJ1-5, the V gene TRBV2, with D perhaps matching TRBD1 (5 bases). Trimming removed 2 bases from V and 7 bases from J, with 12 bases in between. Germline loops: CDR1 SNHLY, CDR2 FYNNEI. There are 14 residues in the CDR3. Written as DNA, the CDR3 is TGTGCCAGCAGTGAATCCAGGGTAGGCCAGCCCCAGCATTTT. Its translation is CASSESRVGQPQHF.

The CDR3 DNA reads TGTGCCAGCAGCAAACTAGGCTGGACAGGGGAAAACCCTTCACCCCTCCACTTT. Translated: CASSKLGWTGENPSPLHF. The chain combines TRBV21-1 with TRBJ1-6; the D call of TRBD1 is as the table states it, not checked on the DNA. TRBV21-1 is listed as a pseudogene. This CDR3 contains 18 residues.

This chain uses TRBV28 with TRBJ2-5; no clear D gene. CDR3 length: 11 residues. Germline CDR1 reads MDHEN; CDR2 reads SYDVKM. The V gene lost 2 bases and the J gene lost 5 bases, with 3 bases spanning the gap. The CDR3 loop is CASSLEETQYF. In DNA form, the CDR3 reads TGTGCCAGCAGTTTAGAGGAGACCCAGTACTTC. Filled out from reference TRBV28 and TRBJ2-5, the complete variable domain reads DVKVTQSSRYLVKRTGEKVFLECVQDMDHENMFWYRQDPGLGLRLIYFSYDVKMKEKGDIPEGYSVSREKKERFSLILESASTNQTSMYLCASSLEETQYFGPGTRLLVL.

With respect to this clone: One end of the junction varies from germline; a read error may be responsible. This sequence joins TRBV7-9 and TRBJ1-2; no clear D gene. This CDR3 is built from 10 residues. The germline gives CDR1 SEHNR, CDR2 FQNEAQ (reference sequence). The CDR3 region has the DNA TGTGCCAGCAGCGGAAGGGAGGCCTTCTTC. This gives the protein CASSGREAFF.

J is TRBJ2-7 and V is TRBV2; TRBD2 agrees at 9 bases. This CDR3 contains 15 residues. Germline lookup yields CDR1 SNHLY and CDR2 FYNNEI. The J segment lost 1 base and the V segment lost 4 bases, leaving 5 bases of the junction unmatched. The CDR3 here is CASSVETSGSYEQYF. The CDR3 nucleotides are TGTGCCAGCAGTGTGGAGACTAGCGGTTCCTACGAGCAGTACTTC.

The chain is built from TRBV30 and TRBJ1-2; D is ambiguous. The CDR3 sequence is 13 residues long. In germline, CDR1 is GTSNPN, CDR2 SVGIG (reference sequence). The V gene lost 0 bases and the J gene lost 7 bases, with 12 bases spanning the gap. CDR3 nucleotides: TGTGCCTGGAGTGTGGTTGAGGGCGGTGGCTACACCTTC. Residues: CAWSVVEGGGYTF.

The genes are TRBV29-1 and TRBJ1-1, with unresolved D. CDR3 length: 13 residues. Trimming pared 4 bases from V and 0 bases from J, leaving 9 bases between. The germline V gene encodes CDR1 SQVTM and CDR2 ANQGSEA. For the CDR3, the DNA is TGCAGCGTTGTAGGCAGGCTGAACACTGAAGCTTTCTTT. This translates into CSVVGRLNTEAFF.